What follows describes a single T cell receptor (beta chain). Its antigen is unknown. V shed 6 bases and J shed 2 bases, with 8 bases lying between them. Germline V gene sequence: CDR1 SGHDN, CDR2 FVKESK. This CDR3 is 13 amino acids long. Assay: immunoSEQ multiplex PCR; the TCRdb copy retains only in-frame clones and omits some. The sample lists about 14,000 clones, around 82% seen once, with over 15% in the top ten. These data originate in a study of tumor-infiltrating lymphocytes in localized non-small cell lung cancer. Study background: The cohort mixed smokers and never-smokers, several histologies, and some post-neoadjuvant-chemotherapy samples. The study's findings and limits: IM1 and IM2 tumors showed no difference in T-cell fraction.

The sequenced sample consisted of lung tumor tissue. The V gene is TRBV14, the J gene TRBJ1-5; D gene uncertain. The receptor comes from a human donor with non-small cell lung cancer. The CDR3, as DNA: TGTGCCAGCAGTATGGGTGGCAATCAGCCCCAGCATTTT. It yields the protein CASSMGGNQPQHF.